The present TCR beta chain was sequenced within a study of T cells in Graves' hyperthyroidism and ophthalmopathy. This clonotype was counted between two and nine times. Investigators excluded patients with uncontrolled infection, other autoimmune disease, pregnancy or lactation. It was RNA transcripts that yielded the amplified TCR beta CDR3 regions. With the HTBI primer set, the TCR CDR3 went through a first round of RT-PCR. Via MiXCR, TCRdb re-called the multiplex PCR reads, giving one row per CDR3 protein. The repertoire has approximately 620,000 distinct CDR3 sequences, approximately 15% of them found once; the top ten carry approximately 5.7%. The CDR3 is 13 residues long. After removal of 8 bases from V and 7 bases from J, the junction contained 9 bases not matched to a gene. CDR1 and CDR2 (germline): MDHEN, SYDVKM.

The chain is built from TRBV28 and TRBJ2-7; 9 bases fit TRBD1. Sample: blood. The TCR originated in a woman aged 25-40 years with Graves' hyperthyroidism that later progressed to Graves' ophthalmopathy. The CDR3 coding sequence is TGTGCCAGCGCCCGGACAGGGGCTGTGGAGCAGTACTTC. Translating gives CASARTGAVEQYF.